Each of the 17 T cell receptor beta chains below was sequenced from the same sample in a study of blood T cell repertoires in COVID-19. Clones were read by immunoSEQ multiplex PCR, and TCRdb kept only the in-frame ones, dropping some. The profile shows about 58,000 clones, about 81% of them singletons. Sequenced material: peripheral blood. These receptors were obtained from a man in his sixties with COVID-19, enrolled during active disease.

The CDR3 loop is CASSPTAFNEKLFF. The CDR3 bases are TGTGCCAGCTCACCAACAGCCTTTAATGAAAAACTGTTTTTT. The V and J genes are TRBV18 and TRBJ1-4, with D hard to call. Trimming left V 2 bases short and J 4 bases short, with 8 bases between. Germline V gene sequence: CDR1 KGHSH, CDR2 LQKENI. This CDR3 region has 14 residues.

The CDR3 protein is CSVQGSGYGYTF. DNA of the CDR3: TGCAGCGTCCAGGGTAGCGGCTATGGCTACACCTTC. The rearrangement links TRBV29-1 to TRBJ1-2, with D maybe TRBD1 (5 bases). V gave up 6 bases and J gave up 4 bases, with 12 bases separating them. Germline V gives CDR1 SQVTM, CDR2 ANQGSEA. The CDR3 totals 12 residues.

The rearrangement uses TRBV7-2 and TRBJ2-5; 8 bases agree with TRBD2. V gave up 5 bases and J gave up 1 base; unmatched junction bases: 12. The CDR3 consists of 17 residues. Germline V gene sequence: CDR1 SGHTA, CDR2 FQGNSA. The CDR3 is CASSPRETSVAQETQYF. CDR3 DNA sequence: TGTGCCAGCAGCCCCCGCGAGACTAGCGTCGCCCAAGAGACCCAGTACTTC.

CDR3 sequence: CASRTRETQYF. The CDR3 coding sequence is TGTGCCAGCAGAACGCGAGAGACCCAGTACTTC. V and J are TRBV6-5 and TRBJ2-5, with D uncertain. The V end lost 6 bases, the J end lost 4 bases, and 6 bases lay between the germline ends. CDR1 is MNHEY and CDR2 is SVGAGI in the germline V gene. The CDR3 covers 11 residues.

This clone was picked up one time. The chain combines TRBV27 with TRBJ1-6; 11 bases are shared with TRBD1. The CDR3 is 14 amino acids. With V trimmed by 4 bases and J by 10 bases, 3 bases remained unmatched. Germline lookup yields CDR1 MNHEY and CDR2 SMNVEV (reference sequence). The CDR3 loop is CASSWGTGGSPLHF. The CDR3 bases are TGTGCCAGCAGTTGGGGGACAGGGGGGTCACCCCTCCACTTT.

This clone came up once. The chain couples TRBV4-2 to TRBJ2-1, with 8 nucleotides matching TRBD2. CDR1 and CDR2 from the germline V gene are LGHNA and YNFKEQ. The CDR3 runs to 18 residues. The J segment lost 2 bases and the V segment lost 1 base, leaving 10 bases of the junction unmatched. This chain's CDR3 is CASSQGISGDRAYNEQFF. In nucleotides, the CDR3 is TGTGCCAGCAGCCAAGGAATTAGCGGGGATAGGGCCTACAATGAGCAGTTCTTC.

J is TRBJ2-5 and V is TRBV5-1; D is perhaps TRBD2 (5 bases). Per germline, CDR1 SGHRS and CDR2 YFSETQ. V lost 0 bases, J lost 2 bases, and 14 bases lay in between. The CDR3 loop spans 16 amino acids. This CDR3 is CASSLAGGDLQETQYF. DNA of the CDR3: TGCGCCAGCAGCTTGGCCGGAGGAGATTTACAAGAGACCCAGTACTTC.

The rearrangement uses TRBV7-9 and TRBJ1-4; TRBD1 aligns across 8 bases. Germline-derived CDR1 and CDR2 are SEHNR and FQNEAQ (reference sequence). The CDR3 loop spans 16 amino acids. V was clipped by 5 bases and J by 7 bases; unmatched bases: 12. In DNA, the CDR3 is TGTGCCAGCAGCAGGACGCAGGGGGCGGGCGGTGAAAAACTGTTTTTT. Its translation: CASSRTQGAGGEKLFF.

The J gene is TRBJ1-4, the V gene TRBV9; the match to TRBD1 covers 7 bases. Trimming cost V 4 bases and J 4 bases; bases outside gene matches: 10. The CDR3 has 16 residues. The germline gives CDR1 SGDLS, CDR2 YYNGEE. In DNA, the CDR3 is TGTGCCAGCAGCCCTCACTTAGGGGGCGGTAATGAAAAACTGTTTTTT. This codes for CASSPHLGGGNEKLFF.

The rearrangement uses TRBV27 and TRBJ2-4, with 12 bases lining up with TRBD1. The CDR3 has 17 amino acids. V was pared by 3 bases and J by 7 bases, with 10 bases of the junction left unmatched. The germline CDR1 and CDR2 sequences are MNHEY and SMNVEV (reference sequence). As DNA, the CDR3 is TGTGCCAGCAGTTTTGAGTACCGGGACAGGGGGCCTAACATTCAGTACTTC. Translated, it gives CASSFEYRDRGPNIQYF.

J is TRBJ2-1 and V is TRBV27; 8 bases map to TRBD2. This CDR3 region has 15 residues. V lost 10 bases, J lost 6 bases, and 14 bases stayed unmatched. Per germline, CDR1 MNHEY and CDR2 SMNVEV (reference sequence). CDR3 sequence reads: CATKGRGVPSNEQFF. The CDR3 nucleotides are TGTGCCACCAAGGGGCGGGGGGTCCCCTCCAATGAGCAGTTCTTC.

V usage is TRBV2 and J usage is TRBJ2-2; 8 positions match TRBD2. V was pared by 4 bases and J by 4 bases, with 5 bases of the junction left unmatched. The CDR3 runs to 15 residues. CDR1 is SNHLY, CDR2 FYNNEI, per germline. In DNA form, the CDR3 reads TGTGCCAGCAGTGTATTCGCGGGGGGCACCGGGGAGCTGTTTTTT. Residues: CASSVFAGGTGELFF.

This sequence joins TRBV7-8 and TRBJ1-6; 8 nucleotides match TRBD1. Germline CDR1 is SGHVS and CDR2 is FQNEAQ. This CDR3 has 14 amino acids. The ends lost 5 bases at V and 7 bases at J; junction bases unmatched: 4. CDR3 sequence (DNA): TGTGCCAGCAGCCTCGACAGGGGAAATTCACCCCTCCACTTT. It is translated as CASSLDRGNSPLHF. The variable domain in full, with the rest retrieved from reference TRBV7-8 and TRBJ1-6, is GAGVSQSPRYKVAKRGQDVALRCDPISGHVSLFWYQQALGQGPEFLTYFQNEAQLDKSGLPSDRFFAERPEGSVSTLKIQRTQQEDSAVYLCASSLDRGNSPLHFGNGTRLTVT.

The chain combines TRBV30 with TRBJ1-1; 9 nucleotides match TRBD1. J lost 4 bases, V lost 0 bases, and 3 bases had no gene match. The germline V gene encodes CDR1 GTSNPN and CDR2 SVGIG (reference sequence). This CDR3 has 14 residues. CDR3 residues: CAWSVGTGFTEAFF. In DNA form, the CDR3 reads TGTGCCTGGAGTGTAGGGACAGGGTTCACTGAAGCTTTCTTT.

V is TRBV5-8 and J is TRBJ1-2, with 9 bases lining up with TRBD1. The CDR3 covers 15 residues. V lost 7 bases and J lost 1; bases outside the gene matches: 8. The germline gives CDR1 SGHTS, CDR2 YDEGEE. CDR3 loop: CASGIDRGYNYGYTF. DNA for the CDR3: TGTGCCAGCGGTATTGACAGGGGGTATAACTATGGCTACACCTTC.

This chain uses TRBV29-1 with TRBJ2-3; D might be TRBD1 (6 bases). The germline gives CDR1 SQVTM, CDR2 ANQGSEA. V lost 8 bases and J 0 bases, leaving 15 bases between the germline ends. This CDR3 spans 14 amino acids. CDR3 bases: TGCAGCTTAACCCCCAGGGGTAGCACAGATACGCAGTATTTT. It encodes CSLTPRGSTDTQYF.

V is TRBV7-2 and J is TRBJ1-1; D is undetermined. V dropped 2 bases and J dropped 1 base, with 5 bases sitting between them. In germline, CDR1 is SGHTA, CDR2 FQGNSA. This CDR3 is built from 13 residues. Here the CDR3 reads CASSLNRNTEAFF. The CDR3 nucleotides read TGTGCCAGCAGCTTAAATAGGAACACTGAAGCTTTCTTT.